Each of the 20 T cell receptor beta chains below was sequenced from the same sample in a study of early T cells in non-severe SARS-CoV-2 infection (dated by TCRdb to 2020 to 2022). Library creation used 5' RACE. TCRdb names NextSeq 500 as the instrument used. Clones were called with MiXCR by TCRdb after fastp trimmed the public reads at Q25, and only in-frame beta chains were retained. One record per CDR3 amino acid sequence lists the most common genes and DNA. The sample profile shows 100,000 or so distinct CDR3 sequences; around 16% of them were found once. The ten top clones hold approximately 5.1% of the sample. Sequenced here: whole blood, sampled at baseline. Receptors were obtained from an adult who was a healthcare worker with PCR-confirmed SARS-CoV-2 infection or an uninfected control (not recorded which).

The CDR3 is CASSVASGSDYEQYF. CDR3 DNA sequence: TGTGCCAGCAGCGTAGCTAGCGGGTCGGACTACGAGCAGTACTTC. V gene TRBV9 combines with J gene TRBJ2-7; 8 bases map to TRBD2. Germline assignment: CDR1 SGDLS and CDR2 YYNGEE. The CDR3 extends over 15 amino acids. The V and J ends lost 0 bases and 3 bases, in that order; junction bases with no gene match: 5.

This clonotype turned up a few times. The chain employs TRBV20-1 and TRBJ1-5; D not certain. The CDR3 length is 15 residues. The V end was cut by 3 bases, the J end by 6 bases, with 18 bases between. Germline loops: CDR1 DFQATT, CDR2 SNEGSKA (reference sequence). The CDR3 DNA is TGCAGTGCTAGTCCCTCTAACTCGGGAGGTCAGCCCCAGCATTTT. As protein: CSASPSNSGGQPQHF.

The V call is TRBV7-9, the J call TRBJ2-1, with TRBD2 matching over 10 bases. The V gene's germline CDR1 is SEHNR and CDR2 FQNEAQ (reference sequence). The CDR3 spans 18 residues. The trim removed 2 bases at V and 6 bases at J, leaving 13 bases unmatched. The DNA for the CDR3 is TGTGCCAGCAGCTTACTCGCCTCTAGCGGGAGCTCTATCAATGAGCAGTTCTTC. Translation gives CASSLLASSGSSINEQFF. Variable domain in full (rest from reference TRBV7-9 and TRBJ2-1): DTGVSQNPRHKITKRGQNVTFRCDPISEHNRLYWYRQTLGQGPEFLTYFQNEAQLEKSRLLSDRFSAERPKGSFSTLEIQRTEQGDSAMYLCASSLLASSGSSINEQFFGPGTRLTVL.

In its sample, this clonotype was seen many times. The chain is built from TRBV2 and TRBJ1-2; TRBD1 is a possible D gene (5 bases). This CDR3 is 14 amino acids long. The germline V and J ends were trimmed by 4 bases and 4 bases, with 13 bases remaining between them. The germline V gene has CDR1 SNHLY and CDR2 FYNNEI. The CDR3 region has the DNA TGTGCCAGCAGTGCGGGGGGAGGGGTCTATGGCTACACCTTC. It codes for CASSAGGGVYGYTF.

This clonotype was seen a handful of times. This chain connects TRBV20-1 to TRBJ1-6; D is perhaps TRBD1 (6 bases). Germline V gene sequence: CDR1 DFQATT, CDR2 SNEGSKA (reference sequence). V shed 3 bases and J shed 6 bases, with 12 bases lying between them. This CDR3 has 14 amino acids. CDR3 protein: CSASPGHTNSPLHF. The CDR3 nucleotides read TGCAGTGCTAGTCCGGGACACACTAATTCACCCCTCCACTTT.

This chain links TRBV13 with TRBJ2-1; 8 nucleotides match TRBD2. There are 16 residues in the CDR3. CDR1 PRHDT and CDR2 FYEKMQ come from the germline V gene (reference sequence). The ends lost 4 bases at V and 6 bases at J; junction bases unmatched: 11. CDR3 DNA sequence: TGTGCCAGCAGCTCCCGCGGGGGGCAGGGGCCCAATGAGCAGTTCTTC. Its protein product is CASSSRGGQGPNEQFF.

This clonotype occurred a few times. The gene calls are TRBV10-1 and TRBJ2-1; D ambiguous. The germline V and J ends were trimmed by 0 bases and 8 bases, with 14 bases remaining between them. CDR3 size: 15 residues. Germline CDR1 is WNHNN and CDR2 is SYGVQD (reference sequence). CDR3 loop: CASSESTGPYDEQFF. The DNA for the CDR3 is TGCGCCAGCAGTGAGTCGACCGGACCTTACGATGAGCAGTTCTTC.

V usage is TRBV5-1 and J usage is TRBJ2-7; maybe TRBD2 (6 bases). The CDR3 length is 15 residues. CDR1 and CDR2 from the germline V gene are SGHRS and YFSETQ. Trimming pared 2 bases from V and 1 base from J, leaving 13 bases between. The CDR3 region is CASSFGGTASYEQYF. The DNA of the CDR3 is TGCGCCAGCAGCTTCGGAGGGACGGCATCCTACGAGCAGTACTTC.

V usage is TRBV6-5 and J usage is TRBJ1-2; 8 nucleotides line up with TRBD1. This CDR3 region has 16 residues. Per the germline V gene, CDR1 is MNHEY and CDR2 is SVGAGI. V lost 7 bases and J lost 4; bases outside the gene matches: 14. CDR3 loop: CASTSGRGLYGYGYTF. The DNA for the CDR3 is TGTGCCAGCACCTCCGGCAGGGGGCTTTATGGCTATGGCTACACCTTC.

This clonotype was found many times. CDR3 bases: TGTGCCAGCAGTGTTGGGACAGGGGGCTGGAATTCACCCCTCCACTTT. Residues: CASSVGTGGWNSPLHF. The rearrangement uses TRBV2 and TRBJ1-6; 12 nucleotides match TRBD1. Germline assignment: CDR1 SNHLY and CDR2 FYNNEI. This CDR3 comprises 16 residues. The V segment lost 4 bases and the J segment 7 bases; nucleotides outside the gene matches: 5.

This clonotype was seen only a few times. V is TRBV12-3 or TRBV12-4 and J is TRBJ2-5, with 8 bases aligning to TRBD2. Unmatched junction bases numbered 6, after V lost 3 bases and J lost 3 bases. This CDR3 is built from 15 residues. The CDR3 DNA is TGTGCCAGCAGTTTCACGAGCGGGGGAAAAGAGACCCAGTACTTC. This encodes CASSFTSGGKETQYF.

V and J are TRBV15 and TRBJ2-1, with TRBD2 matching 12 bases. The length of the CDR3 is 16 residues. Germline V lookup: CDR1 LNHNV, CDR2 YYDKDF (reference sequence). The V segment lost 1 base and the J segment 7 bases; nucleotides outside the gene matches: 5. The CDR3, as DNA: TGTGCCACCAGCAGAGTACGACTAGCGGGAGTAAATGAGCAGTTCTTC. Translated: CATSRVRLAGVNEQFF.

The CDR3 sequence is CASNEASGNTIYF. In DNA form, the CDR3 reads TGTGCCAGCAATGAAGCCTCTGGAAACACCATATATTTT. V usage is TRBV6-2 or TRBV6-3 and J usage is TRBJ1-3, with D uncertain. The length of the CDR3 is 13 residues. CDR1 MNHEY and CDR2 SVGEGT come from the germline V gene. Trimming removed 7 bases from V and 0 bases from J, with 7 bases in between.

This clonotype occurred a few times. This sequence joins TRBV2 and TRBJ2-7; the D is unclear. The CDR3 sequence is 13 residues long. Germline V gives CDR1 SNHLY, CDR2 FYNNEI. Trimming cost V 4 bases and J 0 bases, with 7 bases left between them. The DNA for the CDR3 is TGTGCCAGCAGTGTCTCTAACTCCTACGAGCAGTACTTC. Translation gives CASSVSNSYEQYF.

This clonotype was counted at least ten times. The chain recombines TRBV20-1 with TRBJ2-7, with 7 bases matching TRBD1. The CDR3 length is 13 residues. Losses at the gene ends were 3 bases for V and 6 bases for J; bases not matched to a gene: 8. Germline V lookup: CDR1 DFQATT, CDR2 SNEGSKA (reference sequence). The CDR3 sequence: CSASDRATAEQYF. As DNA, the CDR3 is TGCAGTGCTAGTGACAGGGCTACCGCCGAGCAGTACTTC.

This clonotype was counted a few times. This rearrangement joins TRBV6-1 to TRBJ1-1; D remains ambiguous. The CDR3 contains 12 residues. The germline V and J ends were trimmed by 2 bases and 2 bases, with 3 bases remaining between them. The germline gives CDR1 MNHNS, CDR2 SASEGT. The CDR3 DNA reads as TGTGCCAGCAGTGAAAGAAACACTGAAGCTTTCTTT. Its protein product is CASSERNTEAFF.

This clonotype was observed at least ten times. V is TRBV28 and J is TRBJ2-7, with a tentative D call TRBD1 (5 bases). The germline gives CDR1 MDHEN, CDR2 SYDVKM. V lost 6 bases to trimming and J lost 2 bases, with 11 bases between them. This CDR3 region has 13 residues. The CDR3 DNA reads as TGTGCCAGCAGAGGACACGTTACCTACGAGCAGTACTTC. Amino acids: CASRGHVTYEQYF.

This clonotype was observed a few times. V usage is TRBV4-3 and J usage is TRBJ1-1, with D unresolved. Germline CDR1 LGHNA, CDR2 YSLEER. The CDR3 loop spans 14 amino acids. V was pared by 0 bases and J by 6 bases, with 11 bases between. This CDR3 is CASSQDQEVAEAFF. CDR3 in DNA: TGCGCCAGCAGCCAAGATCAGGAGGTAGCTGAAGCTTTCTTT.

This clonotype was seen a few times. This chain links TRBV7-9 with TRBJ2-3; D may correspond to TRBD1 or TRBD2 (5 bases each). The CDR3 is made up of 14 amino acids. Trimming took off 5 bases at V and 2 bases at J, with 11 bases between the two ends. The germline V gene encodes CDR1 SEHNR and CDR2 FQNEAQ (reference sequence). This chain's CDR3 is CASSRQRITDTQYF. The CDR3, as DNA: TGTGCCAGCAGCCGACAGCGGATCACAGATACGCAGTATTTT.

In this sample, this clonotype turned up a few times. This chain joins TRBV7-2 and TRBJ2-7, with D unclear. This CDR3 spans 13 amino acids. Germline V CDR1 and CDR2: SGHTA, FQGNSA. Trimming stripped 3 bases from V and 3 bases from J, with 9 bases between. The CDR3 here is CASSFGGHYEQYF. In DNA form, the CDR3 reads TGTGCCAGCAGCTTTGGCGGCCACTACGAGCAGTACTTC.